This T cell receptor beta chain originates from a study of blood T cell repertoires in COVID-19. The overall study: COVID-19 samples from acute and convalescent phases originated in the United States, Italy and Spain. The analysed material was cDNA or gDNA that came from T cells, B-cell-depleted T cells, or PBMCs.

Original processing methods: Amplification from reference gene primers served as the basis for estimated nucleated cell counts. TCRdb keeps only in-frame clones here, not all; method: immunoSEQ multiplex PCR. For V, J and clone size, that table is used; D and trimming come from the DNA. The data show 100,000 to 120,000 clones, around 74% seen once. In germline, CDR1 is SGHTS, CDR2 YDEGEE. This CDR3 spans 14 amino acids. Trimming removed 6 bases from V and 7 bases from J; junction bases left unmatched: 10. The V and J genes are TRBV5-8 and TRBJ2-1; TRBD2 matches at 7 bases. This receptor was identified in a woman in her 70s with acute or convalescent COVID-19. Sequenced material: peripheral blood. The CDR3 spells CASTFGGTRNEQFF. Written as DNA, the CDR3 is TGTGCCAGCACCTTCGGGGGGACCCGGAATGAGCAGTTCTTC.